This T cell receptor (beta chain) appears in the sequencing data of a study of shared clonotypes between healthy human individuals (dated by TCRdb to 2019 to 2021). General notes on the study: A couple of women and a few men aged 18 to 49 years were included in the cohort. For each donor, three plates each were used for CD4 naive and CD4 memory, two plates were used for CD8 naive, and one plate was used for CD8 memory. The study deeply sequenced blood TCR repertoires of about 5 healthy adults to estimate repertoire size and the extent of clonotype sharing between individuals. To increase sequencing depth and limit assay-specific biases, TCR repertoire library preparation and sequencing were carried out by different laboratories using diverse techniques. Each donor's leukapheresis produced roughly between roughly 0.85 and 9.5 billion PBMCs.

Notes on this clone: It has no known antigen specificity. No qualities accompany the bases; no much larger clone lies one base away.

V is shortened by 5 bases, J by 0 bases, and the region joining them spans 11 bases. The CDR3 sequence holds 14 residues, the cysteine and phenylalanine included. The DNA shown is the 42-base CDR3, in frame from base 1. Reading the germline V gene (reference sequence) gives CDR1 SGHNT and CDR2 YYREEE. Healthy HIV-negative adults with no recently reported acute infections or vaccinations were included as donors. Every donor was a Caucasian adult residing in Nashville, Tennessee, USA. CD4+ T cells were enriched by magnetic negative selection, after which naive cells were positively selected on CD45RA and the negative fraction was taken as the memory subset. Blood was collected by leukapheresis, and PBMCs were isolated by Ficoll-Histopaque density gradient centrifugation and then cryopreserved in liquid nitrogen vapor phase. Analytical flow cytometry was used to check the purity and quantity of each magnetically sorted T cell population. Genomic DNA was isolated from every sorted fraction and measured by UV absorbance on a Nanodrop 2000c.

The paper as a whole reports these results and caveats: Sampling was limited to blood, and TCR repertoires in tissue likely differ from TCR repertoires in blood. Larger estimated clonotype richness was generally found for naive subsets than for memory subsets. Rarefaction of sorted-subset datasets indicated incomplete sequencing despite the large sequencing depth. Because the study included a small number of donors, the genetic and exposure-history diversity represented was limited. When several donors were compared, the shared fraction of clonotypes was about 5% for naive CD4, around 3.6% for naive CD8, 2.3% for memory CD4, and less than 0.45% for memory CD8. Higher generation probabilities were observed for clonotypes shared by all four sorted-subset donors than for non-shared clonotypes. Pairwise subsampling indicated that sequencing depth was expected to affect the degree of clonotype sharing among donors.

Using the deep immunoSEQ assay, TCR CDR3 regions were amplified from genomic DNA by multiplex PCR. Extracted genomic DNA from each cell subset was spread evenly across all wells of several immunoSEQ 96-well plates, with each plate serving as a replicate. Each replicate PCR for sorted subsets received roughly 200 ng genomic DNA, equal to roughly 30,000 T cell genomes. Purified libraries were quantified with a Qubit 3.0 fluorometer, sized on a Bioanalyzer 2100, and re-quantified with the KAPA Library Quantification kit. Each immunoSEQ 96-well plate was sequenced on its own single-read 150-cycle Illumina NextSeq 550 flow cell. In the paper's pipeline: Because the immunoSEQ output included only junctional sequences and no quality scores, the filtering could not be the same as the filtering used for full-length reads. To assign V/J genes and CDR3, sequences were annotated against IMGT germline references using PyIR, a Python wrapper for IgBLAST v1.9. Reads with weak V/J assignments (E-value above 1e-6), missing CDR3, stop codons, out-of-frame junctions, or ambiguous translated residues were removed. V3J clonotypes were defined as sequences sharing the same inferred V gene, J gene, and CDR3 amino acid sequence. Percentage overlap between repertoires was calculated by dividing the number of shared unique clonotypes by the size of the smaller repertoire. RTK rarefaction, the Chao1 estimator, and Recon v2.1 estimates of unobserved clonotypes were used to assess repertoire richness. OLGA was used to compute generation probabilities for all TCRbeta clonotypes that the gDNA method yielded from several donors. TCRdb obtained this table from immuneACCESS and retained in-frame rearrangements with V and J assigned. These tables miss some clones; where compared with another copy, unresolved V genes account for less than half of the shortfall, and the remainder is unexplained. V and J calls and clone size come straight from that table; D and trimming were deduced from the DNA. Within this sample are approximately 1,000,000 clones, with about 80% of them counted one time only. The ten largest clones represent approximately 0.95% of the sample.

The source of this sequence is a man younger than 30 in good health. Some clones in this sample may be carry-over from other donors' samples. Here the chain combines TRBV5-4 and TRBJ1-1; no D gene is confidently identified. Sequencing used memory CD4+ T cells from PBMCs. In the paper's terms, the cell subset or site label means: CD45RA-negative fraction. Here is the DNA: TGTGCCAGCAGTGTGGCAGCCATGAACACTGAAGCTTTCTTT. Its protein product is CASSVAAMNTEAFF.